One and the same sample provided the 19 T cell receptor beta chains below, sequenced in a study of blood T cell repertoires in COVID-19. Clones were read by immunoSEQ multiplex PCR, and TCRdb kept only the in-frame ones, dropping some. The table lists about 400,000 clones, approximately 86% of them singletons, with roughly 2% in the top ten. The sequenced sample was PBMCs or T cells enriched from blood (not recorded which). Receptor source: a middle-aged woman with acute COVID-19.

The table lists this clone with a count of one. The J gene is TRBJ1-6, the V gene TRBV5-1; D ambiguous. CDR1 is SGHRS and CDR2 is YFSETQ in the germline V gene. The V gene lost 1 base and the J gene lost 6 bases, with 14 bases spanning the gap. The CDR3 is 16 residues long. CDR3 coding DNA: TGCGCCAGCAGCTTGAGTCTCGGGCGGGCTAATTCACCCCTCCACTTT. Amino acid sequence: CASSLSLGRANSPLHF.

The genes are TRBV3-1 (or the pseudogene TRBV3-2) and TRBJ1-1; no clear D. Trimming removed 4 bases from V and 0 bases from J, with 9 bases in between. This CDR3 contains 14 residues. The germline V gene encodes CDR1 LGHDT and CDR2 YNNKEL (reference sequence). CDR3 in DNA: TGTGCCAGCAGCCGTGATCACATGAACACTGAAGCTTTCTTT. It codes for CASSRDHMNTEAFF.

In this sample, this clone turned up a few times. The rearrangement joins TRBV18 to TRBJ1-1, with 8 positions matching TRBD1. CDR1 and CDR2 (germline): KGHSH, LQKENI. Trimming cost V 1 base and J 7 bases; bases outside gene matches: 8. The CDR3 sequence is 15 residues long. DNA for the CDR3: TGTGCCAGCTCACCACGACAGGGGCAGGGTGGTGAAGCTTTCTTT. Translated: CASSPRQGQGGEAFF.

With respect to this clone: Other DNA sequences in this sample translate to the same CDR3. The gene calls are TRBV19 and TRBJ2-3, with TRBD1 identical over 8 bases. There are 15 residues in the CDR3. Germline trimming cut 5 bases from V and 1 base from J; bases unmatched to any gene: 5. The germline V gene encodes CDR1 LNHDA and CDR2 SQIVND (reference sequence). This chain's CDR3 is CASSAPGQGTDTQYF. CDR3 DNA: TGTGCCAGTAGTGCACCGGGACAGGGCACAGATACGCAGTATTTT. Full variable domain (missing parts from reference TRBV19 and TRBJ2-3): DGGITQSPKYLFRKEGQNVTLSCEQNLNHDAMYWYRQDPGQGLRLIYYSQIVNDFQKGDIAEGYSVSREKKESFPLTVTSAQKNPTAFYLCASSAPGQGTDTQYFGPGTRLTVL.

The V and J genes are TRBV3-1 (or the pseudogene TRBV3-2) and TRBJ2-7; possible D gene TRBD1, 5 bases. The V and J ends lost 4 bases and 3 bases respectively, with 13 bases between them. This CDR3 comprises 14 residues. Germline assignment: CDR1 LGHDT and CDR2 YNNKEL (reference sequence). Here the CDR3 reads CASSPPRQLYEQYF. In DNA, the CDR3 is TGTGCCAGCAGCCCTCCGAGACAGCTCTACGAGCAGTACTTC.

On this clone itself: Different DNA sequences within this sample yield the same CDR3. The DNA of the CDR3 is TGTGCCAGCAGCCTGGGGGGCTCCTATAATTCACCCCTCCACTTT. Translating it yields CASSLGGSYNSPLHF. This chain uses TRBV11-2 with TRBJ1-6, with D possibly being TRBD1 (5 bases). Trimming cost V 5 bases and J 0 bases, with 8 bases left between them. The germline CDR1 and CDR2 sequences are SGHAT and FQNNGV. The CDR3 sequence is 15 residues long.

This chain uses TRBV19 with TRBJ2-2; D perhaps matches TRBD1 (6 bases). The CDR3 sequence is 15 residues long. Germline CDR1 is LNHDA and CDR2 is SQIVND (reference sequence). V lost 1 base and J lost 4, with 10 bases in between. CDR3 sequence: CASSIGQAGTGELFF. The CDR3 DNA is TGTGCCAGTAGTATAGGACAGGCGGGCACCGGGGAGCTGTTTTTT.

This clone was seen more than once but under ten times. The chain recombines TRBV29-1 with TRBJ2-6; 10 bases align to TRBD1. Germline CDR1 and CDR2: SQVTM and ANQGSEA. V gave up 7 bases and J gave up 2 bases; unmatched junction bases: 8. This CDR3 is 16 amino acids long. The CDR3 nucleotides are TGCAGCGCTTTGACAGGGGGCTTTGCTGGGGCCAACGTCCTGACTTTC. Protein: CSALTGGFAGANVLTF.

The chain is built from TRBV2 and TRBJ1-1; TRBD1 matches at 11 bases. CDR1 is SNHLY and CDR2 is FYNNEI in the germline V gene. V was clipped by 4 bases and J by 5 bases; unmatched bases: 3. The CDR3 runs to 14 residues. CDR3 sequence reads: CASSGDRGRTEAFF. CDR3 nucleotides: TGTGCCAGCAGTGGGGACAGGGGGAGAACTGAAGCTTTCTTT.

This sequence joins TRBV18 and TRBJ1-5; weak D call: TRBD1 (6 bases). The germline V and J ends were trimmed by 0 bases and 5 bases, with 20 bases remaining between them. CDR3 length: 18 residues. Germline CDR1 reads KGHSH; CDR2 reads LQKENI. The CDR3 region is CASSPPFGRGKSYQPQHF. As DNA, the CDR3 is TGTGCCAGCTCACCACCGTTTGGCAGGGGAAAATCTTATCAGCCCCAGCATTTT.

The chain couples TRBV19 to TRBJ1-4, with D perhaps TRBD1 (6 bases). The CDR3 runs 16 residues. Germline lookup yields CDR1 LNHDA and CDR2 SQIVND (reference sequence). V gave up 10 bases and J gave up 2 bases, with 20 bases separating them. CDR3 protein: CATNAPGGQTNEKLFF. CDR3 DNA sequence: TGTGCCACCAACGCTCCTGGCGGACAGACTAATGAAAAACTGTTTTTT.

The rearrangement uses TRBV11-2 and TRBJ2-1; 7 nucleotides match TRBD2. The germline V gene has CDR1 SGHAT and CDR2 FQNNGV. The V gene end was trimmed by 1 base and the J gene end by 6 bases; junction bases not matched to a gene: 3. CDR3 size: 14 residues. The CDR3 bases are TGTGCCAGCAGCTTAGGACTAGCAGGCAATGAGCAGTTCTTC. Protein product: CASSLGLAGNEQFF.

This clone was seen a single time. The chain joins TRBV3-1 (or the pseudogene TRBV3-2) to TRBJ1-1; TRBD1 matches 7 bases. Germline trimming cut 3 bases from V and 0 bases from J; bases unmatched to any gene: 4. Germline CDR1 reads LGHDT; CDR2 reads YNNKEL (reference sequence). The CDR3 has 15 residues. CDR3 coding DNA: TGTGCCAGCAGCCACTGGGACAGCTTGAACACTGAAGCTTTCTTT. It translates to CASSHWDSLNTEAFF.

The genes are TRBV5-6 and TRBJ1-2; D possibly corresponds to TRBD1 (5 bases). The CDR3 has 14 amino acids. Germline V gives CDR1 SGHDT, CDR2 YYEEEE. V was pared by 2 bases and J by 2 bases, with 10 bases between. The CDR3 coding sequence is TGTGCCAGCAGCTTAGGGACTGGAAACTATGGCTACACCTTC. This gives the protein CASSLGTGNYGYTF.

The CDR3 bases are TGCGCCAGCAGCTTGGAGGTGGGGAGATGCTTCTTC. Translation gives CASSLEVGRCFF. The V call is TRBV5-1, the J call TRBJ2-1, with a tentative D call TRBD2 (5 bases). The CDR3 totals 12 residues. The germline V and J ends were trimmed by 0 bases and 16 bases, with 14 bases remaining between them. CDR1 and CDR2 (germline): SGHRS, YFSETQ.

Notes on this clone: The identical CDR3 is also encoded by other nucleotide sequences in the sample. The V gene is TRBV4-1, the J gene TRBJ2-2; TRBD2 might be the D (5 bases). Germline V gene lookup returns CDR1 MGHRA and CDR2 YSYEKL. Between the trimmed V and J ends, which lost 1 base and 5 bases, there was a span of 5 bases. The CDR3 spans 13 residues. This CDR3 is CASSQGGTGELFF. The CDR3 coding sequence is TGCGCCAGCAGCCAAGGAGGGACCGGGGAGCTGTTTTTT.

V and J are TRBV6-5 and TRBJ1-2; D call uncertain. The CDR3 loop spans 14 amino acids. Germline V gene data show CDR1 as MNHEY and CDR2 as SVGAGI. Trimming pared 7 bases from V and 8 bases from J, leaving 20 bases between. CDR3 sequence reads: CASNLPDSREGYTF. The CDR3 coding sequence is TGTGCCAGCAATCTACCGGACTCCCGAGAGGGCTACACCTTC.

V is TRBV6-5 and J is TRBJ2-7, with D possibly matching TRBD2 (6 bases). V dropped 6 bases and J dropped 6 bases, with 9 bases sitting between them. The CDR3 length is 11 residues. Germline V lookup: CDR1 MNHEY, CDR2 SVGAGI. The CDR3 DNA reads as TGTGCCAGCAGCCTGGAGGGCGAGCAGTACTTC. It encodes CASSLEGEQYF.

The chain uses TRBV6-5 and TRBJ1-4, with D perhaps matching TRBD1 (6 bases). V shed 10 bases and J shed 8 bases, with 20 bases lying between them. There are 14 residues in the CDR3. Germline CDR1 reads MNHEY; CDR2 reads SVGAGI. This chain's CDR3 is CATGGGGQGEKLFF. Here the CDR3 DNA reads TGTGCCACCGGGGGGGGTGGCCAGGGGGAAAAACTGTTTTTT.